The clone carrying this TCR beta chain was found a few times. Its antigen remains unidentified. The data were taken from a study of OX40 agonist ivuxolimab in advanced cancers. Study information: In this cohort, patients received ivuxolimab, an agonistic anti-OX40 (CD134) antibody. Study results and limitations: Individuals who were partial responders at 0.1-3.0 mg/kg had clonal expansion that ranked among the lowest.

Here immunoSEQ multiplex PCR was the method, and the copy in TCRdb shows in-frame clones only, minus some. The sample lists tens of thousands of clones; approximately 90% were seen once. The TCR comes from an adult with an advanced solid tumor such as melanoma, head and neck, liver or kidney cancer. The source was CD4+ or CD8+ T cells sorted from blood, collected in a trial of the OX40 agonist ivuxolimab.

CDR3 in DNA: TGTGCCAGTATAGCCAACCCCATGGGCAGCTATCAGAAGAACACTGAAGCTTTCTTT. Protein sequence: CASIANPMGSYQKNTEAFF. This sequence joins TRBV19 and TRBJ1-1, with no clear D. V dropped 7 bases and J dropped 1 base, with 28 bases sitting between them. This CDR3 contains 19 residues. Per germline, CDR1 LNHDA and CDR2 SQIVND (reference sequence).